This T cell receptor beta chain derives from a study of blood T cell repertoires in COVID-19. As for the study in general: Whether acute or convalescent, the COVID-19 samples came from the United States, Italy and Spain.

The CDR3 is 13 residues long. Between the trimmed V and J ends, which lost 6 bases and 5 bases, there was a span of 13 bases. Germline V CDR1 and CDR2: LGHDT, YNNKEL (reference sequence). In the original workflow: Researchers report that nucleated cell counts were estimated from reference gene primer amplification. Produced via immunoSEQ multiplex PCR; TCRdb's table is partial and in-frame only. The V and J calls and clone size were taken over from that table, and D and trimming were inferred from the DNA. The sample contains 50,000 or so clones, around 90% of which appear only once. The sequencing sample was made of peripheral blood. V gene TRBV3-1 (or the pseudogene TRBV3-2) combines with J gene TRBJ1-1; D not certain. The clonotype comes from a human donor with active COVID-19. The donor label of this sample is uncertain. The CDR3 protein is CASSQNLRTEAFF. The CDR3 region has the DNA TGTGCCAGCAGTCAAAATCTGAGGACTGAAGCTTTCTTT.